A single sample is the source of the 27 T cell receptor beta chains below, sequenced in a study of blood T cell repertoires in COVID-19. Clones were read by immunoSEQ multiplex PCR, and TCRdb kept only the in-frame ones, dropping some. The sample lists 150,000 to 200,000 clones; about 89% were seen once. The sequenced material came from peripheral blood. All receptors come from a man between 35 and 55 years old with active or convalescent COVID-19.

V usage is TRBV13 and J usage is TRBJ1-2; no clear D gene. CDR1 and CDR2 (germline): PRHDT, FYEKMQ (reference sequence). The CDR3 contains 13 residues. V dropped 4 bases and J dropped 6 bases, with 12 bases sitting between them. Here the CDR3 reads CASSSPDTDGYTF. The CDR3 DNA is TGTGCCAGCAGCTCCCCTGACACTGATGGCTACACCTTC.

The V gene is TRBV15, the J gene TRBJ2-5, with D possibly matching TRBD2 (5 bases). Trimming removed 0 bases from V and 5 bases from J, with 10 bases in between. The germline CDR1 and CDR2 sequences are LNHNV and YYDKDF (reference sequence). This CDR3 contains 14 residues. In nucleotides, the CDR3 is TGTGCCACCAGCAGAGAGCGTAGAGGGGAGACCCAGTACTTC. It codes for CATSRERRGETQYF.

Comments on this clone: A read error may be the cause here, since a much bigger clone is one base away. This sequence joins TRBV19 and TRBJ1-1; D is unresolved. CDR3 length: 13 residues. V shed 3 bases and J shed 1 base, with 6 bases lying between them. CDR1 LNHDA and CDR2 SQIVND come from the germline V gene (reference sequence). CDR3 amino acids: CASSIGRNTEAFF. In DNA form, the CDR3 reads TGTGCCAGTAGTATCGGGAGGAACACTGAAGCTTTCTTT.

The CDR3 loop reads CASSRGQEGYGYTF. DNA for the CDR3: TGTGCCAGCAGCCGCGGTCAGGAGGGCTATGGCTACACCTTC. V usage is TRBV3-1 (or the pseudogene TRBV3-2) and J usage is TRBJ1-2; D gene uncertain. This CDR3 has 14 amino acids. The V gene lost 4 bases and the J gene lost 4 bases, with 13 bases spanning the gap. From germline, CDR1 is LGHDT and CDR2 YNNKEL (reference sequence).

The rearrangement joins TRBV28 to TRBJ1-5; 7 nucleotides match TRBD1. Germline V gene data show CDR1 as MDHEN and CDR2 as SYDVKM. The CDR3 totals 15 residues. The junction had 6 bases not matched to a gene; V was cut back by 6 bases and J by 1 base. DNA for the CDR3: TGTGCCAGCAGGACCGGGACAGAGAGCAATCAGCCCCAGCATTTT. Translating gives CASRTGTESNQPQHF. The variable domain in full, with the rest retrieved from reference TRBV28 and TRBJ1-5, is DVKVTQSSRYLVKRTGEKVFLECVQDMDHENMFWYRQDPGLGLRLIYFSYDVKMKEKGDIPEGYSVSREKKERFSLILESASTNQTSMYLCASRTGTESNQPQHFGDGTRLSIL.

V gene TRBV7-6 combines with J gene TRBJ2-3; 7 bases align to TRBD2. V gave up 4 bases and J gave up 6 bases; unmatched junction bases: 13. Germline values: CDR1 SGHVS, CDR2 FNYEAQ. The CDR3 is made up of 16 amino acids. CDR3 DNA sequence: TGTGCCAGCAGCTCCAACAGCGGGGCGGGCGAGGATACGCAGTATTTT. Its translation is CASSSNSGAGEDTQYF. Based on the CDR3 plus reference TRBV7-6 and TRBJ2-3, the full variable domain is GAGVSQSPRYKVTKRGQDVALRCDPISGHVSLYWYRQALGQGPEFLTYFNYEAQQDKSGLPNDRFSAERPEGSISTLTIQRTEQRDSAMYRCASSSNSGAGEDTQYFGPGTRLTVL.

V usage is TRBV7-9 and J usage is TRBJ1-5; no reliable D call. The ends were cut back, 2 bases at V and 4 bases at J, with 6 bases in the middle. The CDR3 has 13 residues. Germline CDR1 reads SEHNR; CDR2 reads FQNEAQ (reference sequence). CDR3 in DNA: TGTGCCAGCAGCTTATCGGGAAATCAGCCCCAGCATTTT. This encodes CASSLSGNQPQHF.

This sequence joins TRBV5-1 and TRBJ2-5, with 15 bases matching TRBD2. Trimming cost V 3 bases and J 8 bases; bases outside gene matches: 5. Germline CDR1 and CDR2: SGHRS and YFSETQ. There are 15 residues in the CDR3. CDR3 sequence reads: CASSYRTSGGATQYF. The CDR3, as DNA: TGCGCCAGCAGCTACCGGACTAGCGGGGGGGCCACCCAGTACTTC.

This chain connects TRBV5-4 to TRBJ2-5; possible D gene TRBD1, 6 bases. There are 14 residues in the CDR3. CDR1 is SGHNT, CDR2 YYREEE, per germline (reference sequence). The V end lost 3 bases, the J end lost 1 base, and 10 bases lay between the germline ends. CDR3 loop: CASSSTGTQETQYF. CDR3 bases: TGTGCCAGCAGCTCAACAGGGACCCAAGAGACCCAGTACTTC.

The chain links TRBV18 to TRBJ1-1; 9 bases are shared with TRBD1. Losses at the gene ends were 3 bases for V and 2 bases for J; bases not matched to a gene: 7. In germline, CDR1 is KGHSH, CDR2 LQKENI. This CDR3 comprises 16 residues. CDR3 in DNA: TGTGCCAGCTCACCTCAACAGGGGGCGTTAAACACTGAAGCTTTCTTT. Its translation: CASSPQQGALNTEAFF. Using reference TRBV18 and TRBJ1-1 for the parts outside the CDR3, the full variable domain is NAGVMQNPRHLVRRRGQEARLRCSPMKGHSHVYWYRQLPEEGLKFMVYLQKENIIDESGMPKERFSAEFPKEGPSILRIQQVVRGDSAAYFCASSPQQGALNTEAFFGQGTRLTVV.

This sequence joins TRBV15 and TRBJ1-4, with D hard to call. CDR1 and CDR2 from the germline V gene are LNHNV and YYDKDF (reference sequence). Trimming took 0 bases from V and 4 from J, leaving 6 bases between them. The CDR3 runs 14 residues. DNA of the CDR3: TGTGCCACCAGCAGAGACAGGAATAATGAAAAACTGTTTTTT. Amino acid sequence: CATSRDRNNEKLFF.

The chain joins TRBV5-1 to TRBJ1-2, with D uncertain. Trimming took 2 bases from V and 6 from J, leaving 11 bases between them. The CDR3 runs to 13 residues. Germline V gene data show CDR1 as SGHRS and CDR2 as YFSETQ. DNA of the CDR3: TGCGCCAGCAGCTTCGGGGTCGAGGATGGCTACACCTTC. Translation: CASSFGVEDGYTF.

V usage is TRBV28 and J usage is TRBJ1-1; 8 bases match TRBD1. The CDR3 is 12 amino acids. Germline-derived CDR1 and CDR2 are MDHEN and SYDVKM. The trim removed 3 bases at V and 11 bases at J, leaving 5 bases unmatched. The DNA of the CDR3 is TGTGCCAGCAGTTTGCCAGGGGGCCCGGCTTTCTTT. Its protein is CASSLPGGPAFF. The full variable domain, completed using reference TRBV28 and TRBJ1-1, is DVKVTQSSRYLVKRTGEKVFLECVQDMDHENMFWYRQDPGLGLRLIYFSYDVKMKEKGDIPEGYSVSREKKERFSLILESASTNQTSMYLCASSLPGGPAFFGQGTRLTVV.

This chain connects TRBV18 to TRBJ1-4, with a weak D call TRBD1 (6 bases). CDR3 length: 15 amino acids. V shed 6 bases and J shed 8 bases, with 19 bases lying between them. Germline V gene sequence: CDR1 KGHSH, CDR2 LQKENI. CDR3: CASSQSGGGHEKLFF. CDR3 bases: TGTGCCAGCTCTCAATCTGGGGGCGGGCACGAAAAACTGTTTTTT.

The chain employs TRBV7-2 and TRBJ2-5; 14 bases map to TRBD2. The CDR3 has 15 residues. V dropped 6 bases and J dropped 5; count of bases not matched to a gene: 5. From germline, CDR1 is SGHTA and CDR2 FQGNSA. In nucleotides, the CDR3 is TGTGCCAGCAGACGACTAGCGGGGGGGCGGGAGACCCAGTACTTC. Translating gives CASRRLAGGRETQYF.

This chain uses TRBV11-1 with TRBJ2-1, with D perhaps TRBD2 (5 bases). V lost 7 bases to trimming and J lost 7 bases, with 17 bases between them. CDR3 size: 14 residues. CDR1 SGHAT and CDR2 FQDESV come from the germline V gene (reference sequence). The CDR3: CASTLRGSRNEQFF. Written as DNA, the CDR3 is TGTGCCAGCACCCTTCGGGGATCGCGAAATGAGCAGTTCTTC.

The chain has TRBV24-1 and TRBJ2-7, with 8 bases that match TRBD1. Trimming cost V 3 bases and J 3 bases; bases outside gene matches: 6. This CDR3 has 15 residues. Germline values: CDR1 KGHDR, CDR2 SFDVKD. The CDR3 DNA follows: TGTGCCACCAGTGATACCGGACAGGGTGGCTACGAGCAGTACTTC. It encodes CATSDTGQGGYEQYF.

The chain couples TRBV5-1 to TRBJ1-1; 7 bases align to TRBD1. The CDR3 covers 15 residues. After removal of 1 base from V and 5 bases from J, the junction contained 8 bases not matched to a gene. Germline V gives CDR1 SGHRS, CDR2 YFSETQ. CDR3 amino acids: CASSLTYRGKTEAFF. CDR3 bases: TGCGCCAGCAGCTTGACGTACAGGGGAAAGACTGAAGCTTTCTTT. Drawing the rest from reference TRBV5-1 and TRBJ1-1, the complete variable domain is KAGVTQTPRYLIKTRGQQVTLSCSPISGHRSVSWYQQTPGQGLQFLFEYFSETQRNKGNFPGRFSGRQFSNSRSEMNVSTLELGDSALYLCASSLTYRGKTEAFFGQGTRLTVV.

Concerning this clone: This specimen includes other DNA sequences encoding the same CDR3. The V call is TRBV5-1, the J call TRBJ2-1; D gene ambiguous. Germline V CDR1 and CDR2: SGHRS, YFSETQ. Deletions cut 0 bases from V and 4 bases from J, with 5 bases between. The CDR3 has 13 amino acids. The CDR3 loop reads CASSLGGYNEQFF. CDR3 in DNA: TGCGCCAGCAGCTTGGGAGGATACAATGAGCAGTTCTTC.

The rearrangement uses TRBV12-3 or TRBV12-4 and TRBJ1-2; D call uncertain. Trimming removed 8 bases from V and 8 bases from J, with 18 bases in between. The CDR3 is 13 residues long. CDR3 sequence reads: CASGQYGGYGYTF. The DNA for the CDR3 is TGTGCCAGCGGCCAATACGGCGGGTACGGCTACACCTTC.

This clone was picked up one time. This chain uses TRBV3-1 (or the pseudogene TRBV3-2) with TRBJ1-6, with D uncertain. The CDR3 is 16 residues long. V dropped 4 bases and J dropped 0 bases, with 10 bases sitting between them. CDR1 is LGHDT and CDR2 is YNNKEL in the germline V gene (reference sequence). CDR3 DNA: TGTGCCAGCAGCCCCAAGCTGAGCTCCTATAATTCACCCCTCCACTTT. Translating gives CASSPKLSSYNSPLHF.

This chain uses TRBV4-3 with TRBJ1-1; D might be TRBD1 (6 bases). There are 20 residues in the CDR3. Germline-derived CDR1 and CDR2 are LGHNA and YSLEER. V was shortened by 3 bases and J by 2 bases, with 28 bases between the two germline ends. The CDR3: CASSQGFRGGQLELNTEAFF. Here the CDR3 DNA reads TGCGCCAGCAGCCAGGGATTTAGGGGGGGACAACTCGAGCTAAACACTGAAGCTTTCTTT.

The genes are TRBV29-1 and TRBJ2-2; TRBD2 matches at 7 bases. V lost 4 bases to trimming and J lost 4 bases; unmatched junction nucleotides: 3. Germline-derived CDR1 and CDR2 are SQVTM and ANQGSEA. The length of the CDR3 is 13 residues. The CDR3 region has the DNA TGCAGCGTTGTGGGAGGGATCACCGGGGAGCTGTTTTTT. It translates to CSVVGGITGELFF.

The chain is built from TRBV10-2 and TRBJ2-7; maybe TRBD1 (5 bases). CDR1 and CDR2 (germline): WSHSY, SAAADI. The V end was cut by 5 bases, the J end by 6 bases, with 17 bases between. This CDR3 region has 14 residues. CDR3 protein: CASSNSSGSSEQYF. As DNA, the CDR3 is TGCGCCAGCAGTAACTCCTCAGGGTCGAGCGAGCAGTACTTC.

The V gene is TRBV16, the J gene TRBJ1-2; D is unclear. V lost 0 bases and J 3 bases, leaving 11 bases between the germline ends. The CDR3 is made up of 15 amino acids. CDR1 is KGHSY, CDR2 FQNENV, per germline. This chain's CDR3 is CASSQSLEGHYGYTF. For the CDR3, the DNA is TGTGCCAGCAGCCAATCGTTGGAGGGTCACTATGGCTACACCTTC.

This clone appeared a few times. The chain links TRBV2 to TRBJ2-5; TRBD2 matches at 16 bases. V lost 2 bases to trimming and J lost 5 bases; unmatched junction nucleotides: 8. CDR1 and CDR2 (germline): SNHLY, FYNNEI. This CDR3 region has 18 residues. CDR3 protein: CASSEPGLAGGLGETQYF. The CDR3 coding sequence is TGTGCCAGCAGTGAACCGGGACTAGCGGGGGGGCTCGGCGAGACCCAGTACTTC.

J is TRBJ1-5 and V is TRBV2, with 7 bases lining up with TRBD1. The germline gives CDR1 SNHLY, CDR2 FYNNEI. The CDR3 totals 14 residues. Unmatched junction bases numbered 5, after V lost 9 bases and J lost 0 bases. Here the CDR3 reads CASLGTDSNQPQHF. CDR3 in DNA: TGTGCCAGTCTAGGGACAGATAGCAATCAGCCCCAGCATTTT.